Below are 2 T cell receptor beta chains sequenced from a single sample in a study of cytomegalovirus exposure and HLA in healthy donors. Both 60 Vbeta primers and 13 Jbeta primers went into the PCR. Here immunoSEQ multiplex PCR was the method, and the copy in TCRdb shows in-frame clones only, minus some. The sample holds roughly 150,000 clones; around 9.6% are singletons and the top ten take 1.8%. The sequenced material came from PBMCs. The origin of the receptors is a male donor in good health and CMV-seronegative.

This clone was found a few times. V is TRBV19 and J is TRBJ2-6; D might be TRBD2 (5 bases). The V end lost 3 bases, the J end lost 0 bases, and 6 bases lay between the germline ends. The CDR3 totals 15 residues. Germline V gene lookup returns CDR1 LNHDA and CDR2 SQIVND (reference sequence). CDR3 sequence (DNA): TGTGCCAGTAGTATGGCGGGCTCTGGGGCCAACGTCCTGACTTTC. It specifies CASSMAGSGANVLTF.

The V call is TRBV9, the J call TRBJ2-1, with 10 nucleotides matching TRBD2. V lost 1 base and J lost 4; bases outside the gene matches: 8. This CDR3 spans 17 amino acids. Germline values: CDR1 SGDLS, CDR2 YYNGEE. The CDR3, as DNA: TGTGCCAGCAGCGTACTAGCGGGAGATCCGGATTACAATGAGCAGTTCTTC. This translates into CASSVLAGDPDYNEQFF.